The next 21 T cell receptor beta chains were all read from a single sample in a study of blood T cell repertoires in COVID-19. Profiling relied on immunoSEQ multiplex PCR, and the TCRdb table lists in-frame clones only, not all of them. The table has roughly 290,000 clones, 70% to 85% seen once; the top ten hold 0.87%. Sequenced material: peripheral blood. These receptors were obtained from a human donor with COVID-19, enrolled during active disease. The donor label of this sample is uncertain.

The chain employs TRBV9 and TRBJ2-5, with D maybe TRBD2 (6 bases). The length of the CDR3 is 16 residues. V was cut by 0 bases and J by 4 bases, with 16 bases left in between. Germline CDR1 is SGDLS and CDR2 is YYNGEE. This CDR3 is CASSVGASSEGETQYF. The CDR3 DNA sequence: TGTGCCAGCAGCGTAGGGGCATCGTCGGAGGGAGAGACCCAGTACTTC.

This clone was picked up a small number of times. The CDR3 region has the DNA TGTGCCAGTAGTATTGTTCCCGGGAGCGGTAATCAGCCCCAGCATTTT. This gives the protein CASSIVPGSGNQPQHF. The chain has TRBV19 and TRBJ1-5; D is unresolved. V was cut by 3 bases and J by 4 bases, with 16 bases left in between. The CDR3 consists of 16 residues. Germline V CDR1 and CDR2: LNHDA, SQIVND (reference sequence).

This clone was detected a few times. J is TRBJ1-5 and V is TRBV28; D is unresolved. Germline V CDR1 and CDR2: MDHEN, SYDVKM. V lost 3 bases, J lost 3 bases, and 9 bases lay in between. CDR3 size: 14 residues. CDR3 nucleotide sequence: TGTGCCAGCAGTTTTTACGGTACCAATCAGCCCCAGCATTTT. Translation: CASSFYGTNQPQHF.

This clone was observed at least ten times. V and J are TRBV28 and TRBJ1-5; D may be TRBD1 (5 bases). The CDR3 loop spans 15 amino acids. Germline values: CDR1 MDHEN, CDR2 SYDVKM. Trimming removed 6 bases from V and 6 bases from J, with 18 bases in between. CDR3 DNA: TGTGCCAGCAGCTGGGGCAGGGTGGATGGTCAGCCCCAGCATTTT. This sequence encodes CASSWGRVDGQPQHF.

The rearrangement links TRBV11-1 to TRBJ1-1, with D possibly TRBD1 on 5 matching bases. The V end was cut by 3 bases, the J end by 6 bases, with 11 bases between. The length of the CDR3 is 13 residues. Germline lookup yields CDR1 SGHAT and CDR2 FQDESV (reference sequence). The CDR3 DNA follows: TGTGCCAGCAGCTTTGGGGCGGCGGCTGAAGCTTTCTTT. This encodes CASSFGAAAEAFF.

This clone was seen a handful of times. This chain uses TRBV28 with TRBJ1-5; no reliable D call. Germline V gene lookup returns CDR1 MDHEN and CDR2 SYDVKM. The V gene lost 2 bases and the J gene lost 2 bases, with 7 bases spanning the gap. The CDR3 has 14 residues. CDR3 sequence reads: CASSLTHGNQPQHF. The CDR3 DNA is TGTGCCAGCAGTTTAACACATGGCAATCAGCCCCAGCATTTT.

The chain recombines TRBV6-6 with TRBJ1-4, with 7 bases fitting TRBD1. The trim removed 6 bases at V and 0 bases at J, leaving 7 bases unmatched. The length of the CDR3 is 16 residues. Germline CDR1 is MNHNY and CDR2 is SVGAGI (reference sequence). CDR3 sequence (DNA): TGTGCCAGCAGCCTGAACAGGGGCACAACTAATGAAAAACTGTTTTTT. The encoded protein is CASSLNRGTTNEKLFF.

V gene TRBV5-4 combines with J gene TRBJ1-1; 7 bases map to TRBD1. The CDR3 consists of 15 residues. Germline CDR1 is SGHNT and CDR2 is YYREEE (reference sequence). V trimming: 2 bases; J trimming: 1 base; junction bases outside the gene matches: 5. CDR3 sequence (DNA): TGTGCCAGCAGCTTTCCGGGACAGAGGAACACTGAAGCTTTCTTT. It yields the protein CASSFPGQRNTEAFF. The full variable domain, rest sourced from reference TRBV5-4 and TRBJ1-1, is ETGVTQSPTHLIKTRGQQVTLRCSSQSGHNTVSWYQQALGQGPQFIFQYYREEENGRGNFPPRFSGLQFPNYSSELNVNALELDDSALYLCASSFPGQRNTEAFFGQGTRLTVV.

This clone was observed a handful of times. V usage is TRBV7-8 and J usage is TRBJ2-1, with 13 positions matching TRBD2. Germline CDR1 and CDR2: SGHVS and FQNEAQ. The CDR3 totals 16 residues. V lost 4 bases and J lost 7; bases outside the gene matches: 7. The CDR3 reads CASSYRTSGSLNEQFF. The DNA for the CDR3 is TGTGCCAGCAGCTATCGGACTAGCGGGAGTTTGAATGAGCAGTTCTTC.

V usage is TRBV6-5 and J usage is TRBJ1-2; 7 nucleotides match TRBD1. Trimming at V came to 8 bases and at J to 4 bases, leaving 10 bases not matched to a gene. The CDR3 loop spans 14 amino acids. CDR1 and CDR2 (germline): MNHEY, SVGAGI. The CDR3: CASLPRQGFYGYTF. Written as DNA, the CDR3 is TGTGCCAGCCTACCCCGACAGGGCTTCTATGGCTACACCTTC.

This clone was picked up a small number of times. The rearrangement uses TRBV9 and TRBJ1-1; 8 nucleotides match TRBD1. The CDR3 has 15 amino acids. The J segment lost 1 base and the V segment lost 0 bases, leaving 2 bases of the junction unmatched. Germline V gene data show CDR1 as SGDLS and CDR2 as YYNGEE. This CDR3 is CASSVATGGNTEAFF. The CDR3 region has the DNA TGTGCCAGCAGCGTAGCTACAGGGGGGAACACTGAAGCTTTCTTT.

The CDR3 protein is CASSPTDRGEQYF. CDR3 DNA: TGTGCCAGCAGCCCTACTGACAGGGGCGAGCAGTACTTC. The chain couples TRBV7-6 to TRBJ2-7; TRBD1 matches at 8 bases. Unmatched junction bases numbered 6, after V lost 5 bases and J lost 6 bases. The CDR3 spans 13 residues. Germline V CDR1 and CDR2: SGHVS, FNYEAQ.

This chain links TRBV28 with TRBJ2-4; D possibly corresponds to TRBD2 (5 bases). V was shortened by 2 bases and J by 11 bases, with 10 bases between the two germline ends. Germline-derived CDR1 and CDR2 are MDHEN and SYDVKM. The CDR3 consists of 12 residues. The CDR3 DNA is TGTGCCAGCAGTTTACCTCAGCGGTTTCAGTACTTC. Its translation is CASSLPQRFQYF.

The CDR3 here is CASRPGTGGLNYGYTF. The CDR3 region has the DNA TGCGCCAGCAGGCCCGGGACAGGGGGCCTTAACTATGGCTACACCTTC. The rearrangement links TRBV10-1 to TRBJ1-2; 12 bases agree with TRBD1. Germline V gives CDR1 WNHNN, CDR2 SYGVQD (reference sequence). The J segment lost 1 base and the V segment lost 6 bases, leaving 6 bases of the junction unmatched. The CDR3 is 16 amino acids.

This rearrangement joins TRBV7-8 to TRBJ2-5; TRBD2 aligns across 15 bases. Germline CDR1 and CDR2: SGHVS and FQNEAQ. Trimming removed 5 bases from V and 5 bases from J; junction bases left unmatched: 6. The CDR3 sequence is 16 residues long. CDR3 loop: CASSRSGTSGGETQYF. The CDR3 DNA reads TGTGCCAGCAGCCGGTCCGGGACTAGCGGGGGGGAGACCCAGTACTTC. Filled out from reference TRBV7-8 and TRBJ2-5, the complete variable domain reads GAGVSQSPRYKVAKRGQDVALRCDPISGHVSLFWYQQALGQGPEFLTYFQNEAQLDKSGLPSDRFFAERPEGSVSTLKIQRTQQEDSAVYLCASSRSGTSGGETQYFGPGTRLLVL.

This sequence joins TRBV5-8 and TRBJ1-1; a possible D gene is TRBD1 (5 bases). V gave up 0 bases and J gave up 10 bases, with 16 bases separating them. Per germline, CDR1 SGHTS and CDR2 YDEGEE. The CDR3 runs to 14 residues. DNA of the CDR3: TGTGCCAGCAGCTTGGACGGACGGAGGGGACGAGCTTTCTTT. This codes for CASSLDGRRGRAFF.

For the CDR3, the DNA is TGTGCCAGCAGTAGGAGAGGATCCGGGAACACCGGGGAGCTGTTTTTT. Translation: CASSRRGSGNTGELFF. This chain joins TRBV2 and TRBJ2-2, with unresolved D. Germline values: CDR1 SNHLY, CDR2 FYNNEI. Deletions cut 5 bases from V and 1 base from J, with 14 bases between. The CDR3 contains 16 residues.

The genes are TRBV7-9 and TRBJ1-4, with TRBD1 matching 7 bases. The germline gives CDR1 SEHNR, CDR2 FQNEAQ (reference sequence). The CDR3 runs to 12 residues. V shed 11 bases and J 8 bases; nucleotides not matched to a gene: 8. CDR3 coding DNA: TGTGCCGGCGACAGGGTGGAGGAAAAACTGTTTTTT. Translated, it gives CAGDRVEEKLFF.

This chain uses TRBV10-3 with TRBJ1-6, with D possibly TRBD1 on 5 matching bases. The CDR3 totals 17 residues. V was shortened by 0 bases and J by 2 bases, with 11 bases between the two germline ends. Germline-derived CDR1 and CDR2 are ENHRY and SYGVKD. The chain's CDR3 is CAISESGGETYNSPLHF. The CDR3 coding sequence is TGTGCCATCAGTGAGTCGGGGGGGGAGACCTATAATTCACCCCTCCACTTT.

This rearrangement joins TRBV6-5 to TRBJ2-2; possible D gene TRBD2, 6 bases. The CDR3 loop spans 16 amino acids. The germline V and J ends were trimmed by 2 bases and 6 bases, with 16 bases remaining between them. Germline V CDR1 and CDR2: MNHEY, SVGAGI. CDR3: CASSYALHGGSGELFF. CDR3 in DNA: TGTGCCAGCAGTTACGCCTTGCACGGGGGATCCGGGGAGCTGTTTTTT.

CDR3 region: CASSLNRVGEQYF. The CDR3 DNA follows: TGTGCCAGCAGCCTAAACAGGGTGGGCGAGCAGTACTTC. The chain joins TRBV13 to TRBJ2-7, with a tentative D call TRBD1 (6 bases). The germline gives CDR1 PRHDT, CDR2 FYEKMQ (reference sequence). V lost 5 bases and J 6 bases, leaving 14 bases between the germline ends. This CDR3 region has 13 residues.